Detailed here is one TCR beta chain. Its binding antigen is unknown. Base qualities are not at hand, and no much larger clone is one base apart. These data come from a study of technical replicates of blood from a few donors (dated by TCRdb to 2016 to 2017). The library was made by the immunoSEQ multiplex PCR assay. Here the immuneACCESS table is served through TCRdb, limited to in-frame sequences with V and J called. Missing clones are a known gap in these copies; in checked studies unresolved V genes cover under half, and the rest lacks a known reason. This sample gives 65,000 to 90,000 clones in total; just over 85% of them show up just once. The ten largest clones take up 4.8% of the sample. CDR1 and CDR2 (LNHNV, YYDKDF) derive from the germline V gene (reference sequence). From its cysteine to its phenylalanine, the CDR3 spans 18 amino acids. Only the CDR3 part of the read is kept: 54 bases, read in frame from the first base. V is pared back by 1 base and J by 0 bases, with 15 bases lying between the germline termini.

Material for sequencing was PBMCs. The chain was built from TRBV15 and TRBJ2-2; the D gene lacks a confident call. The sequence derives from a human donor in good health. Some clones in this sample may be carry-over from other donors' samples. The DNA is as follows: TGTGCCACCAGCAGAGTCTATATTTCGGGTCCGAACACCGGGGAGCTGTTTTTT. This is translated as CATSRVYISGPNTGELFF.